This section outlines one T cell receptor beta chain sequence together with its context. There is no known antigen for this receptor. The input lacks base qualities; no much larger clone sits a single base away. This record comes from a study of cytomegalovirus exposure and HLA in healthy donors listed by TCRdb under 2017. About the full investigation: In an earlier analysis of several hundred of the donors, approximately 260 Gb of sequence data and approximately 120 million unique TCR beta sequences from about 180 million T cells were reported. Roughly 290 gigabases of sequencing data and around 80 million unique TCR sequences made up an early release that covered fewer than 650 HLA-typed donors. Among the roughly 390 genotyped donors, roughly 80% belonged to the genetic ancestry cluster associated with self-reported Caucasian donors. The study aimed to test whether signatures of past pathogen exposure could be identified by cataloging public T cell receptors. The study profiled the T cell repertoires of hundreds of subjects by immunosequencing and related them to cytomegalovirus serostatus. Besides the first cohort of about 730 subjects, a separate validation cohort made up of 120 or so different subjects was used. High-throughput TCR immunosequencing, statistical association of individual TCRs with disease status, and machine learning were combined to predict cytomegalovirus infection status. To study patterns of TCR occurrence, a later analysis re-analyzed previously published TCR beta repertoires from 666 donors and added high-resolution HLA genotyping. The later analysis used no new phenotypic data to find candidate immune exposures, relying instead on TCR beta sequences and their occurrence across donors. An earlier analysis of some 600 of the donors applied high-throughput TCR beta sequencing to assess whether each TCR beta V gene segment acted as functional or pseudogenic. Donor age, sex, ethnicity and CMV serostatus were compiled alongside the repertoire data. A later genetic analysis used genome-wide SNP genotypes for about 65% of the roughly 700 donors, treating that subset as a discovery cohort. All discovery cohort repertoires had been generated using a single sequencing platform. Class I and class II HLA loci were covered by the typing at four-digit resolution. Typing coverage differed by locus: A, B, C, DRB1 and DQB1 were typed in about 629-640 donors, DQA1 in around 500, DPA1 in 600 to 610, and DPB1 in just under 480. A few DR-DQ haplotypes were treated as single units for association and clustering because of strong linkage in the cohort. Among a few hundred genotyped donors of the cohort, an average of approximately 230,000 unique TCR beta nucleotide sequences were sequenced per donor, approximately 20% of them non-productive. Overall study results and their limits: In a later analysis, HLA-associated TCR beta chains were found to be more clonally expanded and to have lower generation probabilities than equally common non-associated chains. A later analysis reported that several top co-occurrence clusters appeared linked to parvovirus B19, influenza, CMV and Epstein-Barr virus. A later genetic analysis reported fewer N-insertions in productive TCRs among donors in an Asian-associated ancestry cluster than the approximately 670-donor mean. Because HLA typing was missing for some donors at each locus, association tests included only the typed subset. A later analysis found that TCR association rates varied across HLA loci, with DRB1 alleles showing the most associated TCRs and HLA-C alleles the fewest. The study listed 150 to 200 TCR beta chains as associated with cytomegalovirus. Across donors, most TCR sequences were observed very rarely, whereas some public TCRs were present in many individuals. When HLA alleles, especially DR and DQ, strongly co-occurred, TCR associations were difficult to assign to individual alleles. A later genetic analysis associated a missense DCLRE1C variant with V-gene and J-gene trimming of TCR beta chains, and an independent cohort replicated the association. An earlier analysis of 450 to 750 of the donors showed that most TCR beta V segments appeared in productive rearrangements either about 87% or about 30% of the time, which broadly matched IMGT annotations. Because the 87-base-pair reads could not distinguish some IMGT-functional V segments, including TRBV6-2 and TRBV6-3, those segments were excluded. Correlated functional status among segregating V segments might reflect linkage disequilibrium, but an unknown experimental factor could not be ruled out. Immune exposure information for the cohort was limited to CMV serostatus. A later analysis associated about 16,000 TCR beta sequences with specific HLA alleles at a false discovery rate of 0.05. A cluster of highly shared sequence variants was judged likely to represent a technical artifact of the sequencing pipeline. Presence/absence analyses assumed roughly uniform sequencing depth across donors, an assumption that may not hold. A few of the identified cytomegalovirus-associated TCR beta chains were confirmed in vitro to be specific for cytomegalovirus antigens. This cohort had only TCR beta chains sequenced, and the lack of alpha or paired-chain data limited which features could be detected. About 15 rarely observed V segments, including chromosome 9 orphons, were excluded from the earlier analysis of some 590 of the donors because counts were too low. Cytomegalovirus status was reported to be diagnosed by the classifier with high specificity and sensitivity in both the original and validation cohorts. In a later analysis, most CMV-associated TCR beta chains were found to appear HLA-restricted, with HLA associations seemingly driven largely by CMV exposure. A further reported finding was that TCR beta sequences accurately predicted the HLA-A and HLA-B alleles for most subjects in the first cohort. The authors suggested that the approach could potentially be generalized to other disease states and immunological phenotypes.

The library came from the immunoSEQ multiplex PCR assay. The multiplex PCR relied on a mix of 60 forward primers for TCR Vbeta segments and 13 reverse primers for TCR Jbeta segments. The CDR3 region of rearranged TCR beta genes was amplified from genomic DNA with a multiplex PCR assay. Amplified TCR beta libraries were sequenced as 87-base-pair reads on the Illumina HiSeq System. The authors processed their data as follows. A later analysis counted approximately 74 million unique TCR beta chains across the 666 repertoires, and 10 million to 12 million of these chains were shared by at least two donors. To remove PCR and sequencing errors, raw reads were error-corrected and collapsed into unique sequences using a nearest-neighbor algorithm that merged closely related sequences. Alignment of CDR3 sequences to IMGT reference sequences was used to assign V, D and J gene segments. Each retained sequence needed at least a six-nucleotide match to both a V gene segment and a J gene segment. Rearrangements were classified as productive when the CDR3 lacked stop codons and remained in frame with V and J, and all other rearrangements were classified as non-productive. CDR3 was defined according to IMGT convention as the region running from the second conserved V-encoded cysteine to the conserved J-encoded phenylalanine. Sequences without an unambiguous match to a single V gene segment were excluded from the earlier analysis of over 500 of the donors. In an earlier analysis of around 590 of the donors, a V segment was called functional when productive rearrangements were above 56.7%, and segregating when the standard deviation between donors exceeded 5%. A statistical classification framework was developed to diagnose cytomegalovirus status using the catalog of TCR beta chain sequences. In a later analysis, V and J genes were assigned by comparing TCR nucleotide sequences against IMGT/GENE-DB human TR gene sequences. The TCRdist pipeline was used in a later analysis to assign CDR3 sequences and most-parsimonious VDJ recombination scenarios. In a later analysis, every TCR beta chain was defined by the combination of its CDR3 amino acid sequence and its V-gene family, and reads without a unique V-gene family were dropped. In a later analysis, around 650 highly shared, low-generation-probability nucleotide sequences were removed to address suspected cross-contamination and a sequencing artifact. In a later analysis, a clonal expansion index for each public chain was calculated from normalized within-repertoire ranks of inferred template counts. In a later analysis, generation probabilities were computed with a VDJ recombination model fitted to out-of-frame rearrangements, and the resulting probabilities were checked against IGoR. Hypergeometric tests were used in a later analysis to score TCR-TCR, TCR-HLA and TCR-CMV co-occurrence, with a repertoire-size bias correction applied to the TCR pairs. In a later analysis, false discovery rates were estimated by permuting HLA or CMV assignments 20 times. In a later analysis, co-occurring TCRs were grouped using DBSCAN, and TCRdist sequence similarity was added for clustering within HLA-allele-positive subsets. Repertoires with fewer than 30,000 or more than 120,000 public chains were left out of co-occurrence clustering, as were four to six repertoires with anomalous nucleotide sharing. TCRdb retrieved this table from immuneACCESS and kept in-frame rearrangements only. Not all clones are present; in checked studies, unresolved V genes account for under half, and no reason is known for the remainder. V, J and clone size are those of that table, while D and trimming were read from the DNA. The sample table lists tens of thousands of clones, around three quarters of them with a count of one. The ten largest account for 7.8% of the sample.

The cohort comprised fewer than 750 healthy bone marrow donors. Cohort members were all nominally healthy when sampled, although unrecorded immune exposures were likely present. The donor tested CMV seropositive, placing the donor among the approximately 290 seropositive members of the cohort. A peripheral blood sample was provided by each donor, and peripheral blood mononuclear cells were used for TCR beta sequencing. The Qiagen DNeasy Blood Extraction Kit was used to extract genomic DNA from the blood cell samples. CDR1 SGHNT and CDR2 YYREEE were looked up in the germline V gene (reference sequence). The CDR3 sequence holds 14 residues, the cysteine and phenylalanine included. The sequence is cut down to CDR3 DNA, 42 bases in frame from base 1. V is trimmed back by 4 bases and J by 5 bases, and the junction contains 8 bases that no gene match accounts for.

This receptor was identified in a man between 18 and 29 years old in good health and CMV-seropositive. The sequence links TRBV5-4 to TRBJ1-2; TRBD1 agrees with 7 junctional bases. The sequenced sample was PBMCs. The CDR3 protein: CASSEGQTRYGYTF. The nucleotide sequence is TGTGCCAGCAGCGAGGGACAGACCCGTTATGGCTACACCTTC. With the portions outside the CDR3 filled from the reference TRBV5-4 and TRBJ1-2 genes, the complete variable region becomes ETGVTQSPTHLIKTRGQQVTLRCSSQSGHNTVSWYQQALGQGPQFIFQYYREEENGRGNFPPRFSGLQFPNYSSELNVNALELDDSALYLCASSEGQTRYGYTFGSGTRLTVV.